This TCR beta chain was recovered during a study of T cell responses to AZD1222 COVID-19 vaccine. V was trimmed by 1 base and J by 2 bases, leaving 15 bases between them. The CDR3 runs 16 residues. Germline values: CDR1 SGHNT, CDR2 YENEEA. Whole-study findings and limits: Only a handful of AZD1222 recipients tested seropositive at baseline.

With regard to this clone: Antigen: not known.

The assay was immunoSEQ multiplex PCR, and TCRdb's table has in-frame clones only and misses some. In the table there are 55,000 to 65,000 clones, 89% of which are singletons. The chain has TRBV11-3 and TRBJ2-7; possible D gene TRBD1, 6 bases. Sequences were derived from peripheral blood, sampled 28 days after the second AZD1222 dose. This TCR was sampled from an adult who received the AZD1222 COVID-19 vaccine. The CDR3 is CASSLGGHGGTYEQYF. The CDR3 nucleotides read TGTGCCAGCAGCTTAGGCGGACATGGGGGCACCTACGAGCAGTACTTC.